The sequence of this T cell receptor beta chain was determined in a study of identical twins. The study, taken as a whole, reports: Abundant cord blood beta clonotypes carried fewer insertions; memory repertoires showed none. Out-of-frame alpha sequences shared by twins showed excess low generation probability.

Turning to this clonotype: As yet, its antigen is unknown.

Per germline, CDR1 MGHRA and CDR2 YSYEKL. The V end lost 2 bases, the J end lost 10 bases, and 12 bases lay between the germline ends. The CDR3 runs 13 residues. TCRdb re-called the 5' RACE reads through MiXCR, storing one row per CDR3 protein. Of 1.5 million to 2 million distinct CDR3 sequences in the sample, about 32% were seen once. Material for sequencing was cord blood. The TCR comes from a newborn girl in good health. V and J are TRBV4-1 and TRBJ2-1; no firm D call. CDR3 protein: CASSQLQTREQFF. The CDR3, as DNA: TGCGCCAGCAGCCAACTTCAAACTCGGGAGCAGTTCTTC.